This entry is about one TCR beta chain. Its antigen remains unknown. These data come from a study of shared clonotypes between healthy human individuals. Study-wide findings and caveats: Memory subsets generally showed smaller estimated richness than naive subsets did. An anticipated effect of sequencing depth on clonotype sharing among donors was recognized. Sample collection involved blood only; tissue repertoires are likely different. Clonotypes shared by all four sorted-subset donors had higher generation probabilities than non-shared clonotypes.

TCRdb's table, derived via immunoSEQ multiplex PCR, lists solely in-frame clones and lacks some. The sample consists of 1 million to 1.3 million clones, about 80% of them appearing once. There are 13 residues in the CDR3. After removal of 5 bases from V and 1 base from J, the junction contained 1 base not matched to a gene. Germline CDR1 GTSNPN, CDR2 SVGIG (reference sequence). This clonotype originated in a man aged 18 to 29 in good health. Some clones in this sample may be carry-over from other donors' samples. This chain joins TRBV30 and TRBJ2-7, with 11 bases aligning to TRBD1. Specimen: memory CD4+ T cells from PBMCs. Regarding subset: CD45RA-negative fraction. The CDR3 DNA reads TGTGCCTGGGGACAGGGGGCATCCTACGAGCAGTACTTC. Translating gives CAWGQGASYEQYF.